The T cell receptor (beta chain) under discussion was sequenced for a study of CD8 T cells in Susac syndrome. General study points: As the study acknowledged, the number of individuals who were part of its TCR sequencing and HLA analysis was relatively small.

TCR beta sequencing was performed on blood CD8+ and CD4+ T cells. The multiple sclerosis control group comprised treatment-naive patients with stable or active relapsing-remitting disease. V shed 1 base and J shed 1 base, with 10 bases lying between them. This CDR3 region has 15 residues. Germline V gene lookup returns CDR1 SNHLY and CDR2 FYNNEI. Roughly 0.45 to 1 ug RNA was reverse transcribed with random hexamers. Amplification of TCR beta CDR3 was carried out by immunoSEQ multiplex PCR, which covered 54 Vbeta and 13 Jbeta segments. TCRdb ran MiXCR on the immunoSEQ multiplex PCR reads and lists one entry per CDR3 protein. The sample lists 70,000 or so distinct CDR3 sequences, 94% occurring once. Worth noting for this clonotype: Its antigen is unidentified.

This chain uses TRBV2 with TRBJ1-1; D is uncertain. Sequenced material: CD8+ T cells from PBMCs. This sequence was found in a human donor with multiple sclerosis. The CDR3 here is CASSEGPGENTEAFF. The CDR3 region has the DNA TGTGCCAGCAGTGAAGGCCCGGGAGAGAACACTGAAGCTTTCTTT.